The 29 T cell receptor beta chains presented below share a single source sample, sequenced in a study of T cell responses to AZD1222 COVID-19 vaccine. Produced via immunoSEQ multiplex PCR; TCRdb's table is partial and in-frame only. The sample includes about 200,000 clones, 93% of them seen just once. Sample: peripheral blood, taken on day 0 of MenACWY control vaccination. Source of these receptors: an adult in good health.

This chain uses TRBV7-2 with TRBJ2-7; perhaps TRBD2 as D (5 bases). CDR1 is SGHTA and CDR2 is FQGNSA in the germline V gene. This CDR3 is 13 amino acids long. The ends were cut back, 5 bases at V and 6 bases at J, with 14 bases in the middle. DNA of the CDR3: TGTGCCAGCAGCCCGGGCCTCCGGGGCGAGCAGTACTTC. Its translation: CASSPGLRGEQYF. Based on the CDR3 plus reference TRBV7-2 and TRBJ2-7, the full variable domain is GAGVSQSPSNKVTEKGKDVELRCDPISGHTALYWYRQSLGQGLEFLIYFQGNSAPDKSGLPSDRFSAERTGGSVSTLTIQRTQQEDSAVYLCASSPGLRGEQYFGPGTRLTVT.

The gene calls are TRBV2 and TRBJ2-7, with TRBD2 matching 8 bases. J was trimmed by 6 bases and V by 7 bases; bases with no gene match: 11. CDR3 length equals 14 residues. Germline V lookup: CDR1 SNHLY, CDR2 FYNNEI. CDR3 bases: TGTGCCAGCACTGATGGACTAGCTAGCTTCGAGCAGTACTTC. The encoded protein is CASTDGLASFEQYF.

The chain is built from TRBV18 and TRBJ1-3; TRBD1 agrees at 8 bases. This CDR3 has 15 residues. Germline assignment: CDR1 KGHSH and CDR2 LQKENI. J was trimmed by 1 base and V by 3 bases; bases with no gene match: 2. CDR3 amino acids: CASSPTGGSGNTIYF. The CDR3 DNA is TGTGCCAGCTCACCTACAGGGGGGTCTGGAAACACCATATATTTT. The full variable domain, rest sourced from reference TRBV18 and TRBJ1-3, is NAGVMQNPRHLVRRRGQEARLRCSPMKGHSHVYWYRQLPEEGLKFMVYLQKENIIDESGMPKERFSAEFPKEGPSILRIQQVVRGDSAAYFCASSPTGGSGNTIYFGEGSWLTVV.

This sequence joins TRBV7-2 and TRBJ2-2; the D gene is possibly TRBD2 (5 bases). The CDR3 has 17 amino acids. The germline V and J ends were trimmed by 5 bases and 0 bases, with 16 bases remaining between them. The germline V gene encodes CDR1 SGHTA and CDR2 FQGNSA. CDR3 bases: TGTGCCAGCAGCCTAATCCGGGCTAGCTCGAACACCGGGGAGCTGTTTTTT. Amino acid sequence: CASSLIRASSNTGELFF.

The gene calls are TRBV6-5 and TRBJ1-6, with D unresolved. Looked up from germline, CDR1 is MNHEY and CDR2 is SVGAGI. This CDR3 is 14 amino acids long. With 6 bases removed from V and 4 bases from J, the gap between germline ends came to 10 bases. CDR3 protein: CASSGKKYNSPLHF. The CDR3 DNA follows: TGTGCCAGCAGCGGGAAAAAGTATAATTCACCCCTCCACTTT.

This chain links TRBV10-3 with TRBJ1-2; D remains ambiguous. Germline V gene data show CDR1 as ENHRY and CDR2 as SYGVKD. Between the trimmed V and J ends, which lost 3 bases and 3 bases, there was a span of 8 bases. The CDR3 covers 13 residues. As DNA, the CDR3 is TGTGCCATCAGTGAAAAGGCAGACTATGGCTACACCTTC. Protein sequence: CAISEKADYGYTF.

V and J are TRBV7-2 and TRBJ1-1; TRBD1 matches 7 bases. The CDR3 extends over 17 amino acids. V shed 0 bases, J shed 4 bases, and the junction held 11 bases outside the gene matches. Germline V gives CDR1 SGHTA, CDR2 FQGNSA. CDR3 nucleotide sequence: TGTGCCAGCAGCTTAGCATCGACAGGGTGGACGAGCACTGAAGCTTTCTTT. This sequence encodes CASSLASTGWTSTEAFF.

The chain carries TRBV9 and TRBJ1-2, with D tentatively TRBD1 (5 bases). From germline, CDR1 is SGDLS and CDR2 YYNGEE. With 2 bases removed from V and 6 bases from J, the gap between germline ends came to 14 bases. The CDR3 spans 14 residues. CDR3 amino acids: CASSVTGTENGYTF. In DNA, the CDR3 is TGTGCCAGCAGCGTCACCGGGACCGAAAATGGCTACACCTTC.

This clone occurred once. The rearrangement links TRBV29-1 to TRBJ1-2; 9 bases line up with TRBD1. The CDR3 is 13 amino acids. CDR1 SQVTM and CDR2 ANQGSEA come from the germline V gene. Trimming at V came to 4 bases and at J to 6 bases, leaving 6 bases not matched to a gene. The DNA for the CDR3 is TGCAGCGTTGTACGGACAGGGGCTAATGGCTACACCTTC. Translating it yields CSVVRTGANGYTF.

In its sample, this clone was seen once. V is TRBV7-2 and J is TRBJ1-1, with D tentatively TRBD1 (5 bases). V lost 3 bases and J lost 3, with 14 bases in between. This CDR3 spans 15 amino acids. In germline, CDR1 is SGHTA, CDR2 FQGNSA. In DNA, the CDR3 is TGTGCCAGCAGCTTGGCGGGGGTCCTCGACACTGAAGCTTTCTTT. As protein: CASSLAGVLDTEAFF.

The V call is TRBV6-5, the J call TRBJ2-7, with D possibly matching TRBD1 (6 bases). CDR1 is MNHEY, CDR2 SVGAGI, per germline. Trimming cost V 0 bases and J 3 bases, with 12 bases left between them. This CDR3 has 15 residues. CDR3 nucleotide sequence: TGTGCCAGCAGTTACTCGAATAGCAGGGGCTACGAGCAGTACTTC. Translated, it gives CASSYSNSRGYEQYF.

In its sample, this clone was seen once. The gene calls are TRBV19 and TRBJ1-1; possibly TRBD1 for D (6 bases). V was trimmed by 5 bases and J by 1 base, leaving 14 bases between them. CDR3 size: 15 residues. Germline V CDR1 and CDR2: LNHDA, SQIVND (reference sequence). The chain's CDR3 is CASSLLRTANTEAFF. The CDR3 bases are TGTGCCAGTAGTCTGCTTAGGACAGCGAACACTGAAGCTTTCTTT.

This chain connects TRBV25-1 to TRBJ1-2, with D possibly matching TRBD1 (5 bases). This CDR3 is built from 14 residues. V lost 3 bases, J lost 2 bases, and 10 bases lay in between. Germline-derived CDR1 and CDR2 are MGHDK and SYGVNS. The CDR3 bases are TGTGCCAGCAGTGACGGGGACCTAAACTATGGCTACACCTTC. Residues: CASSDGDLNYGYTF.

J is TRBJ2-3 and V is TRBV7-2; TRBD1 is a possible D gene (6 bases). V dropped 1 base and J dropped 11 bases, with 22 bases sitting between them. The CDR3 runs 16 residues. Germline V gene sequence: CDR1 SGHTA, CDR2 FQGNSA. Written as DNA, the CDR3 is TGTGCCAGCAGCTTAGGAGGCCAGGGGAACCCTACGGGGCAGTATTTT. It encodes CASSLGGQGNPTGQYF.

The rearrangement joins TRBV3-1 (or the pseudogene TRBV3-2) to TRBJ2-1, with D perhaps matching TRBD2 (6 bases). The germline CDR1 and CDR2 sequences are LGHDT and YNNKEL (reference sequence). Between the trimmed V and J ends, which lost 3 bases and 2 bases, there was a span of 11 bases. The CDR3 has 15 residues. The CDR3 region has the DNA TGTGCCAGCAGCCAGCCGGGACTTCCCTACAATGAGCAGTTCTTC. This translates into CASSQPGLPYNEQFF.

The genes are TRBV7-9 and TRBJ1-4; D unclear. Trimming removed 3 bases at V and 8 bases at J, with 16 bases between. This CDR3 spans 15 amino acids. Germline values: CDR1 SEHNR, CDR2 FQNEAQ (reference sequence). The CDR3 sequence: CASSFMGLGGEKLFF. The DNA for the CDR3 is TGTGCCAGCAGCTTCATGGGCCTCGGCGGGGAAAAACTGTTTTTT.

This clone was detected only once. J is TRBJ1-1 and V is TRBV25-1; maybe TRBD1 (6 bases). This CDR3 is 11 amino acids long. V shed 10 bases and J shed 6 bases, with 12 bases lying between them. Germline V gives CDR1 MGHDK, CDR2 SYGVNS. The CDR3, as DNA: TGTGCCACCAAGTCAGGGGCTGAAGCTTTCTTT. Translating gives CATKSGAEAFF.

In regard to this clone: This specimen includes other DNA sequences encoding the same CDR3. V is TRBV24-1 and J is TRBJ2-3, with no clear D. The CDR3 loop spans 15 amino acids. CDR1 is KGHDR, CDR2 SFDVKD, per germline. V was clipped by 4 bases and J by 0 bases, with 10 bases between them. For the CDR3, the DNA is TGTGCCACCAGTGACGCTGGACCAAGCACAGATACGCAGTATTTT. Residues: CATSDAGPSTDTQYF.

The rearrangement joins TRBV5-1 to TRBJ2-5; a weak D match, TRBD2 (8 bases). The V end was cut by 1 base, the J end by 2 bases, with 18 bases between. In germline, CDR1 is SGHRS, CDR2 YFSETQ. This CDR3 contains 17 residues. CDR3 protein: CASSLLWDSGGQETQYF. The CDR3 nucleotides are TGCGCCAGCAGCTTGCTATGGGACAGCGGGGGTCAAGAGACCCAGTACTTC.

The rearrangement uses TRBV6-6 and TRBJ2-7; D not certain. The ends were cut back, 5 bases at V and 3 bases at J, with 8 bases in the middle. Germline CDR1 MNHNY, CDR2 SVGAGI (reference sequence). The CDR3 runs 12 residues. The CDR3 loop is CASSTLGYEQYF. The CDR3 DNA sequence: TGTGCCAGCAGTACCTTAGGCTACGAGCAGTACTTC.

The chain couples TRBV5-1 to TRBJ2-1; D is possibly TRBD1 (5 bases). The CDR3 covers 16 residues. V lost 2 bases and J lost 2, with 14 bases in between. Germline values: CDR1 SGHRS, CDR2 YFSETQ. The CDR3 region is CASSFGAPRTYNEQFF. The CDR3, as DNA: TGCGCCAGCAGCTTTGGGGCCCCACGGACCTACAATGAGCAGTTCTTC.

DNA of the CDR3: TGTGCCAGCAGCCGACAGGGCTCCTATAATTCACCCCTCCACTTT. It is translated as CASSRQGSYNSPLHF. The rearrangement uses TRBV6-6 and TRBJ1-6; 7 bases agree with TRBD1. J lost 0 bases, V lost 6 bases, and 2 bases had no gene match. The CDR3 is 15 residues long. The germline V gene encodes CDR1 MNHNY and CDR2 SVGAGI (reference sequence).

The V gene is TRBV27, the J gene TRBJ2-2, with D uncertain. The V gene lost 7 bases and the J gene lost 2 bases, with 14 bases spanning the gap. This CDR3 is built from 15 residues. The V gene's germline CDR1 is MNHEY and CDR2 SMNVEV (reference sequence). CDR3 in amino acids: CASNGNKVNTGELFF. Written as DNA, the CDR3 is TGTGCCAGCAACGGCAACAAGGTTAACACCGGGGAGCTGTTTTTT.

The chain links TRBV11-3 to TRBJ2-2; 9 bases line up with TRBD1. Germline-derived CDR1 and CDR2 are SGHNT and YENEEA. V was clipped by 3 bases and J by 4 bases; unmatched bases: 3. This CDR3 has 15 residues. In nucleotides, the CDR3 is TGTGCCAGCAGCTTTGAGACAGGGGGCACCGGGGAGCTGTTTTTT. Protein: CASSFETGGTGELFF.

The chain recombines TRBV7-9 with TRBJ1-1; tentatively, D is TRBD1 (5 bases). Trimming stripped 5 bases from V and 4 bases from J, with 23 bases between. Germline V gene data show CDR1 as SEHNR and CDR2 as FQNEAQ (reference sequence). This CDR3 comprises 17 residues. The CDR3 DNA follows: TGTGCCAGCAGCCCCATTGGGGGAATCCGCCGTCGCACTGAAGCTTTCTTT. Translation: CASSPIGGIRRRTEAFF.

The gene calls are TRBV4-1 and TRBJ1-3; maybe TRBD1 (5 bases). V was clipped by 0 bases and J by 1 base, with 7 bases between them. The CDR3 contains 15 residues. CDR1 is MGHRA and CDR2 is YSYEKL in the germline V gene. The CDR3 nucleotides read TGCGCCAGCAGCCAAGATAGGACATCTGGAAACACCATATATTTT. This codes for CASSQDRTSGNTIYF.

This clone was observed a handful of times. The chain carries TRBV19 and TRBJ1-2; a weak D match, TRBD1 (5 bases). Germline loops: CDR1 LNHDA, CDR2 SQIVND (reference sequence). With 9 bases removed from V and 3 bases from J, the gap between germline ends came to 14 bases. The CDR3 covers 13 residues. The CDR3 bases are TGTGCCAGCGAAGGACAAGTCGACTATGGCTACACCTTC. Protein: CASEGQVDYGYTF.

This chain uses TRBV7-9 with TRBJ1-5; D perhaps matches TRBD1 (6 bases). Trimming removed 2 bases from V and 2 bases from J, with 13 bases in between. The CDR3 contains 16 residues. The germline V gene has CDR1 SEHNR and CDR2 FQNEAQ (reference sequence). CDR3 amino acids: CASSLRGDYGNQPQHF. CDR3 in DNA: TGTGCCAGCAGCTTAAGGGGGGATTATGGCAATCAGCCCCAGCATTTT.

The chain combines TRBV30 with TRBJ1-1; D unclear. CDR3 size: 15 residues. Per germline, CDR1 GTSNPN and CDR2 SVGIG (reference sequence). Trimming shortened V by 3 bases and J by 5 bases, and 19 bases separated the two germline ends. The CDR3: CAWRPELQSGTEAFF. The CDR3 nucleotides read TGTGCCTGGAGACCAGAACTACAATCTGGGACTGAAGCTTTCTTT.